Sequencing of this TCR beta chain was carried out in a study of T cell repertoires in ileal Crohn's disease. Looking at the study overall: Median disease duration was about 8.5 years; roughly 40% smoked at surgery.

Note on this clone: No antigen is known for it.

Assay: immunoSEQ multiplex PCR; the TCRdb copy retains only in-frame clones and omits some. This sample has 55,000 to 65,000 clones; about 89% occur once, and the top ten carry approximately 2%. Time point given: neoterminal ileum biopsy at postoperative endoscopy, about 6 months after surgery. Included were adult ileal or ileocolonic Crohn's patients indicated for ileocolonic resection. Notes on the study in general: Compared with non-smokers, active smokers at surgery showed more clonal expansions. Postoperative endoscopy occurred within one year, median about 7.3 months.

The receptor was isolated from an adult with Crohn's disease. Sequencing was carried out using ileal tissue.

CDR3: CASSDTGNSPLHF. The CDR3 nucleotides are TGTGCCAGCAGCGACACAGGGAATTCACCCCTCCACTTT. This rearrangement joins TRBV7-9 to TRBJ1-6, with TRBD1 as a possible D gene (6 bases). The CDR3 has 13 amino acids. In germline, CDR1 is SEHNR, CDR2 FQNEAQ (reference sequence). V dropped 5 bases and J dropped 7 bases, with 9 bases sitting between them.